This TCR beta chain came from a study of regulatory dendritic cells for organ transplantation. Notes on the study in general: Memory CD8+ T cells were the most oligoclonal; naive cells were highly diverse.

Remarks on this clone: Its target is unknown.

CD4+ or CD8+ T cells were sorted as naive CD45RA+ or memory CD45RO+. Here immunoSEQ multiplex PCR was the method, and the copy in TCRdb shows in-frame clones only, minus some. The table lists 9,000 to 13,000 clones, under 80% of them singletons, with under 20% in the top ten. CDR1 is MGHRA and CDR2 is YSYEKL in the germline V gene. This CDR3 has 13 amino acids. Trimming took off 4 bases at V and 3 bases at J, with 10 bases between the two ends. The rearrangement joins TRBV4-1 to TRBJ2-7, with D maybe TRBD2 (6 bases). This TCR was sampled from a human donor in good health. The sample taken for sequencing was memory CD8+ T cells from blood. Subset denoted: CD45RO+ memory T cells. Here the CDR3 DNA reads TGCGCCAGCAGCCTGCGGGGAGGCTACGAGCAGTACTTC. It is translated as CASSLRGGYEQYF.